The 2 T cell receptor beta chains below come from one sample, sequenced in a study of shared clonotypes between healthy human individuals (dated by TCRdb to about 2020). Preparation of the library involved the immunoSEQ multiplex PCR assay. Imported from immuneACCESS, the table was reduced by TCRdb to in-frame sequences with V and J called. These copies leave out some clones; in studies compared against another copy, an unresolved V gene accounts for under half, and the cause of the remainder is not known. In this sample the table shows hundreds of thousands of clones, around 78% of which occur a single time. The ten largest clones represent under 2% of the sample. Sequences were obtained from memory CD4+ T cells sorted from blood. This specimen's cell subset or site label, per the study, means: CD45RA-negative fraction. The source is a woman aged 25 to 39 in good health.

This clone was seen a handful of times. The J gene is TRBJ2-7, the V gene TRBV25-1; D might be TRBD1 (6 bases). The germline V gene has CDR1 MGHDK and CDR2 SYGVNS. The CDR3 consists of 16 residues. Trimming pared 5 bases from V and 6 bases from J, leaving 23 bases between. The chain's CDR3 is CASSSPGAIQGIEQYF. In nucleotides, the CDR3 is TGTGCCAGCAGTTCGCCAGGGGCGATTCAGGGTATCGAGCAGTACTTC.

This chain links TRBV19 with TRBJ2-2; D is unclear. The CDR3 has 16 residues. Germline-derived CDR1 and CDR2 are LNHDA and SQIVND (reference sequence). Trimming removed 6 bases from V and 6 bases from J, with 20 bases in between. DNA for the CDR3: TGTGCCAGTAGATGGGGTATGGACCCATCCTCCGGGGAGCTGTTTTTT. It is translated as CASRWGMDPSSGELFF.